The entry below describes one TCR beta chain. Its antigen is unidentified. Time point of the sample: pretreatment peripheral blood. Each patient contributed between 1 and 8 total time points of blood mononuclear cells, pretreatment and during treatment. This sample is part of a study of PD-L1 blockade in urothelial cancer. Study-level information: Samples of blood were analyzed 3 weeks (second dose) and 6 weeks after treatment start. Median T cell yield per blood sample was 140,000 to 150,000 cells.

Study-wide findings and caveats: Below-median pretreatment blood TCR clonality was associated with improved progression-free and overall survival.

Using immunoSEQ multiplex PCR, the repertoire was profiled, and TCRdb retains in-frame clones only, with some absent. Of more than 55,000 clones listed, around 81% are singletons. The CDR3 spans 15 residues. Germline trimming cut 3 bases from V and 2 bases from J; bases unmatched to any gene: 5. Per the germline V gene, CDR1 is SEHNR and CDR2 is FQNEAQ (reference sequence). The sample here was PBMCs, taken around atezolizumab (anti-PD-L1) treatment. The rearrangement joins TRBV7-9 to TRBJ1-2; 8 nucleotides line up with TRBD1. The origin of this receptor is a man in his 70s with urothelial cancer. CDR3 protein: CASSFDRGGNYGYTF. In DNA, the CDR3 is TGTGCCAGCAGCTTTGACAGGGGAGGGAACTATGGCTACACCTTC. Filled out from reference TRBV7-9 and TRBJ1-2, the complete variable domain reads DTGVSQNPRHKITKRGQNVTFRCDPISEHNRLYWYRQTLGQGPEFLTYFQNEAQLEKSRLLSDRFSAERPKGSFSTLEIQRTEQGDSAMYLCASSFDRGGNYGYTFGSGTRLTVV.